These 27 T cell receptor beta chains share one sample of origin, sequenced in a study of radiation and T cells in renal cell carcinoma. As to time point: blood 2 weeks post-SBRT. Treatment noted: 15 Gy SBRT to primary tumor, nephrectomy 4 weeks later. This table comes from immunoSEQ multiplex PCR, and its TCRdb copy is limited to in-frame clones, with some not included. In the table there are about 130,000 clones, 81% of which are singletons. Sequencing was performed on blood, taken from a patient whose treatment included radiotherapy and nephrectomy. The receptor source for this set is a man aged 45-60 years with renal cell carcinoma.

CDR3 region: CASSGGLAGENTGELFF. Written as DNA, the CDR3 is TGCGCCAGCAGCGGGGGACTAGCGGGAGAGAACACCGGGGAGCTGTTTTTT. J is TRBJ2-2 and V is TRBV5-1; 14 bases are a match to TRBD2. The germline gives CDR1 SGHRS, CDR2 YFSETQ. The CDR3 is 17 residues long. V lost 4 bases and J lost 1; bases outside the gene matches: 3.

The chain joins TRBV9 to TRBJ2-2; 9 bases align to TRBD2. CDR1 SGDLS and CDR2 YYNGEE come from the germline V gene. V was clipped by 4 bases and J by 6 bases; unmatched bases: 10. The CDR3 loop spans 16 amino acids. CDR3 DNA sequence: TGTGCCAGCAGCCCCATGGTAGCGGGAGTTGCCGGGGAGCTGTTTTTT. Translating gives CASSPMVAGVAGELFF. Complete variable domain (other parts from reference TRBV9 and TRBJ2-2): DSGVTQTPKHLITATGQRVTLRCSPRSGDLSVYWYQQSLDQGLQFLIQYYNGEERAKGNILERFSAQQFPDLHSELNLSSLELGDSALYFCASSPMVAGVAGELFFGEGSRLTVL.

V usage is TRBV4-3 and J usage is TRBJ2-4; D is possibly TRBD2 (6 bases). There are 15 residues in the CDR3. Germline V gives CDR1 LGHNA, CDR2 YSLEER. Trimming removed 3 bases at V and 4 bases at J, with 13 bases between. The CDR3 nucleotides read TGCGCCAGCAGCCAGCGCGGGGTGATTAAAAACATTCAGTACTTC. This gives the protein CASSQRGVIKNIQYF.

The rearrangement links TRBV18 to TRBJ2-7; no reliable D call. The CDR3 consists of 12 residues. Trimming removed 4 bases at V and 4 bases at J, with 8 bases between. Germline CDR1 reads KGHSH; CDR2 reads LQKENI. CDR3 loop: CASSLRSYEQYF. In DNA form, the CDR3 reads TGTGCCAGCTCACTCCGGAGTTACGAGCAGTACTTC.

The CDR3 DNA sequence: TGTGCCAGCAGTGAGGGTTCCGTTACCAATCAGCCCCAGCATTTT. Encoded protein: CASSEGSVTNQPQHF. The chain employs TRBV2 and TRBJ1-5; no reliable D call. Germline lookup yields CDR1 SNHLY and CDR2 FYNNEI. This CDR3 comprises 15 residues. V was shortened by 3 bases and J by 3 bases, with 12 bases between the two germline ends.

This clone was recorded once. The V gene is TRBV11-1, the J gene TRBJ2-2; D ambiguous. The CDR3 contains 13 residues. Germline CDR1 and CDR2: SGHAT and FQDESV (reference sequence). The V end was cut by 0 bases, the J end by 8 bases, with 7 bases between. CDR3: CASSLALIGELFF. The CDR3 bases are TGTGCCAGCAGCTTAGCCCTAATTGGGGAGCTGTTTTTT.

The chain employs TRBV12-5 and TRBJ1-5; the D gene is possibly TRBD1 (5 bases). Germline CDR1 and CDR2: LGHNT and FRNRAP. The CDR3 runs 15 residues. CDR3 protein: CAYSDVWGVNQPQHF. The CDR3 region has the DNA TGTGCCTATTCGGACGTCTGGGGGGTCAATCAGCCCCAGCATTTT.

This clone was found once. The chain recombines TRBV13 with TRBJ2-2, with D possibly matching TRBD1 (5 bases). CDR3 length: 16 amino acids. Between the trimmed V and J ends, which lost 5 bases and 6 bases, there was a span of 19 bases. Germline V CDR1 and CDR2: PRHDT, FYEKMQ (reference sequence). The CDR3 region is CASSLLTDSLPGELFF. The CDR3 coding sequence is TGTGCCAGCAGCCTACTGACCGACAGCCTCCCCGGGGAGCTGTTTTTT.

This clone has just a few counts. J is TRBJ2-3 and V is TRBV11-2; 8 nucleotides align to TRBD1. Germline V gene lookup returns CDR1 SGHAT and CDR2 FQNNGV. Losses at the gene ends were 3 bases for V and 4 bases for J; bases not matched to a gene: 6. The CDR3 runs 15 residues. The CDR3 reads CASSFPGGYADTQYF. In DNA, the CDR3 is TGTGCCAGCAGCTTTCCAGGGGGCTACGCAGATACGCAGTATTTT.

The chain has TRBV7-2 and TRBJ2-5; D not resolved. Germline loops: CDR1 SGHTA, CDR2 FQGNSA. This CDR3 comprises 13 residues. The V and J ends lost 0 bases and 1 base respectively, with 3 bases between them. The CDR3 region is CASSLAFQETQYF. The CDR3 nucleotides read TGTGCCAGCAGCTTAGCTTTCCAAGAGACCCAGTACTTC.

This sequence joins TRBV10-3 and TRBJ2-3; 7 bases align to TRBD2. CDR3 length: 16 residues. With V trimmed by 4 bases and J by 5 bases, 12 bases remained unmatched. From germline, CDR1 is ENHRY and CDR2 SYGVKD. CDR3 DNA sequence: TGTGCCATCAGTGGGGGAGAGCGGGGTCGGGTAGATACGCAGTATTTT. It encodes CAISGGERGRVDTQYF.

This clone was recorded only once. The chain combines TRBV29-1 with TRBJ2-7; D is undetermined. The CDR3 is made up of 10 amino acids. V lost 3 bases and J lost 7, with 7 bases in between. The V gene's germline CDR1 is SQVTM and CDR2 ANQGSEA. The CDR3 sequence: CSVDTWEQYF. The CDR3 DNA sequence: TGCAGCGTTGATACGTGGGAGCAGTACTTC.

The CDR3 sequence is CASSRTGIDQPQHF. CDR3 nucleotides: TGTGCCAGTTCCCGGACAGGGATCGATCAGCCCCAGCATTTT. The chain recombines TRBV19 with TRBJ1-5, with 8 bases lining up with TRBD1. V trimming: 8 bases; J trimming: 5 bases; junction bases outside the gene matches: 8. Germline CDR1 is LNHDA and CDR2 is SQIVND (reference sequence). This CDR3 comprises 14 residues.

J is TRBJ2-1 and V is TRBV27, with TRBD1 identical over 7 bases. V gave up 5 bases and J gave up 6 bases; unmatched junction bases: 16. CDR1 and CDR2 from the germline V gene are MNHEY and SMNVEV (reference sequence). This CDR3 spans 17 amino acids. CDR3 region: CASSVPTTGFLVNEQFF. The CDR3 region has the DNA TGTGCCAGCAGTGTACCTACGACAGGGTTTCTGGTCAATGAGCAGTTCTTC.

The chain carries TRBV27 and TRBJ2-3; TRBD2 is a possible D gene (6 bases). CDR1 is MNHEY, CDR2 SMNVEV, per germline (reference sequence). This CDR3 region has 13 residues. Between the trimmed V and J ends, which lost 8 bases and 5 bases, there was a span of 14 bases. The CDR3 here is CASSRSSGDTQYF. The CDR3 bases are TGTGCCAGCTCCCGTAGTAGCGGAGATACGCAGTATTTT.

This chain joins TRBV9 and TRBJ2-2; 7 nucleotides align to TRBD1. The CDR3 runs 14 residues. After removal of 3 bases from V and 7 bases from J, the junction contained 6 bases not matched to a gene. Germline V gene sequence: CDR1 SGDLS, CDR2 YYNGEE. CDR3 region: CASSATTGSGELFF. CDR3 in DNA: TGTGCCAGCAGCGCCACGACAGGGAGCGGGGAGCTGTTTTTT.

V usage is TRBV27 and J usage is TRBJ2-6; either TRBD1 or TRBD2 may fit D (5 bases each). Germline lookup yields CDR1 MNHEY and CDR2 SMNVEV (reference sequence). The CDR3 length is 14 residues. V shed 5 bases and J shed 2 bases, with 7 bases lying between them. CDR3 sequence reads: CASSRGPGANVLTF. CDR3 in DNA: TGTGCCAGCAGTCGGGGACCTGGGGCCAACGTCCTGACTTTC.

In nucleotides, the CDR3 is TGTGCCAGCAGCTCTGGACAGGGCATCGATGAGCAGTTCTTC. Translating gives CASSSGQGIDEQFF. The chain employs TRBV7-3 and TRBJ2-1, with TRBD1 matching over 8 bases. The CDR3 sequence is 14 residues long. After removal of 4 bases from V and 8 bases from J, the junction contained 7 bases not matched to a gene. Germline V CDR1 and CDR2: SGHTA, FQGTGA.

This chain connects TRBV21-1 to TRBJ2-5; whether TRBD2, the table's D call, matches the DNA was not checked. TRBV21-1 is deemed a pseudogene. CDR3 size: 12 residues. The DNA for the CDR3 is TGTGCCAGCAGCCGAAAGCGGGGGACCCAGTACTTC. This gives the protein CASSRKRGTQYF.

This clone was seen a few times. The CDR3 nucleotides are TGTGCCAGCAGCTTAGCTAGCGGGGCCTACGAGCAGTACTTC. Translated: CASSLASGAYEQYF. This rearrangement joins TRBV7-9 to TRBJ2-7, with 8 positions matching TRBD2. Germline V gene sequence: CDR1 SEHNR, CDR2 FQNEAQ (reference sequence). CDR3 length equals 14 residues. Trimming removed 0 bases from V and 2 bases from J; junction bases left unmatched: 0.

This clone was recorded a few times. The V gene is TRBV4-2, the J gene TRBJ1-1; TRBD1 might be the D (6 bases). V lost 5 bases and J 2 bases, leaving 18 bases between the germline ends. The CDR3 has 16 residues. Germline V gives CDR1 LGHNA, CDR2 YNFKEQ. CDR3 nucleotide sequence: TGTGCCAGCAGCTCCCGGGACACCCGATATAACACTGAAGCTTTCTTT. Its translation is CASSSRDTRYNTEAFF.

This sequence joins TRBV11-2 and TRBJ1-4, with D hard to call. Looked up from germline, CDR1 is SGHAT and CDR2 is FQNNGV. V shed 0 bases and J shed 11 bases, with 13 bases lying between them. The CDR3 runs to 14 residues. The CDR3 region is CASSLEVRGWKLFF. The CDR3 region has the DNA TGTGCCAGCAGCTTAGAGGTTCGGGGTTGGAAACTGTTTTTT.

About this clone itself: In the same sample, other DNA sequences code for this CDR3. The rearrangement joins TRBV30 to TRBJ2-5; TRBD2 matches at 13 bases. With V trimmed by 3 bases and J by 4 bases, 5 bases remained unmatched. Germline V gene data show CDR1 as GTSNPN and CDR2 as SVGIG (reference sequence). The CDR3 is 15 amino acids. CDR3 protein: CAWSAGTSGVETQYF. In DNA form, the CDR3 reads TGTGCCTGGAGCGCCGGGACTAGCGGGGTAGAGACCCAGTACTTC.

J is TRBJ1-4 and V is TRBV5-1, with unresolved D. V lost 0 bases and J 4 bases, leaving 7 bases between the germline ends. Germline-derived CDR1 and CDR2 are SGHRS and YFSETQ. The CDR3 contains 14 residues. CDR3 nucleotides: TGCGCCAGCAGCTTGGACAGCTATAATGAAAAACTGTTTTTT. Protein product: CASSLDSYNEKLFF.

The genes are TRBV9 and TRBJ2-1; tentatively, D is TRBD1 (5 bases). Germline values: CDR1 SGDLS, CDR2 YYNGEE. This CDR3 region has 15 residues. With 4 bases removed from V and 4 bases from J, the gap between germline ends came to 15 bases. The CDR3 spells CASSQSPGFYNEQFF. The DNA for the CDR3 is TGTGCCAGCAGCCAATCCCCAGGGTTTTACAATGAGCAGTTCTTC.

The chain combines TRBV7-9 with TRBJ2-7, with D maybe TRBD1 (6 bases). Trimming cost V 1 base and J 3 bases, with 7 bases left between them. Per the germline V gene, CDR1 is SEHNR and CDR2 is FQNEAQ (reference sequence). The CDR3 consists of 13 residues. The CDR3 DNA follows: TGTGCCAGCAGCTTAGAAGGGGGCTACGAGCAGTACTTC. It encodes CASSLEGGYEQYF.

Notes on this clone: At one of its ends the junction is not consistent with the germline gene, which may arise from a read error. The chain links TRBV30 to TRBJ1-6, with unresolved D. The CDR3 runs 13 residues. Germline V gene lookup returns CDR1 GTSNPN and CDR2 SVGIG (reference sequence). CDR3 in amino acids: CAWGVTVESPLHF. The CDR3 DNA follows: TGTGCCTGGGGTGTAACAGTGGAATCACCCCTCCACTTT.